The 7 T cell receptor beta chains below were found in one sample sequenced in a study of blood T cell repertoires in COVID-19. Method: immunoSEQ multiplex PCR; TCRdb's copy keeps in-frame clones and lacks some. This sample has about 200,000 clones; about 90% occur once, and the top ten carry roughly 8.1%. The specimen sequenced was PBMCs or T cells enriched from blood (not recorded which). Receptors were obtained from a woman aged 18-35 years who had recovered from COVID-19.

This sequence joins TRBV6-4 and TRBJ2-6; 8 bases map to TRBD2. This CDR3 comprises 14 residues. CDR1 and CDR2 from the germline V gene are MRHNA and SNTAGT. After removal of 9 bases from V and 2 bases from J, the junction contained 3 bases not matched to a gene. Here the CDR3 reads CASPGGTGANVLTF. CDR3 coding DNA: TGTGCCAGTCCGGGAGGGACTGGGGCCAACGTCCTGACTTTC.

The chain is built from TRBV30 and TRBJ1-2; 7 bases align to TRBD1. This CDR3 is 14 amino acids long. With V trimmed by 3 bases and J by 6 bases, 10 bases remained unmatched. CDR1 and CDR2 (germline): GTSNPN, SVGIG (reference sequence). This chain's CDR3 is CAWSGEGASNGYTF. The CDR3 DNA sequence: TGTGCCTGGAGCGGTGAGGGGGCCTCGAATGGCTACACCTTC. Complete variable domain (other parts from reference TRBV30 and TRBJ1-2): SQTIHQWPATLVQPVGSPLSLECTVEGTSNPNLYWYRQAAGRGLQLLFYSVGIGQISSEVPQNLSASRPQDRQFILSSKKLLLSDSGFYLCAWSGEGASNGYTFGSGTRLTVV.

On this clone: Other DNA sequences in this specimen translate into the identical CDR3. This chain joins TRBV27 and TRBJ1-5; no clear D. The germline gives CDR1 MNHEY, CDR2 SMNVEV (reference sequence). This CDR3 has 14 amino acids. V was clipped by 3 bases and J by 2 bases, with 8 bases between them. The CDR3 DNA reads TGTGCCAGCAGTTTTCGCGGAGGCAATCAGCCCCAGCATTTT. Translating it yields CASSFRGGNQPQHF.

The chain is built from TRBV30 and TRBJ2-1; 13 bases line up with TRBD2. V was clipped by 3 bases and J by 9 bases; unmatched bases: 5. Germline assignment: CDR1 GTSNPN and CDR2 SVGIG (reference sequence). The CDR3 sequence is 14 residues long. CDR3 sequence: CAWRRTSGGGEQFF. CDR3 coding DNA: TGTGCCTGGAGACGGACTAGCGGGGGTGGTGAGCAGTTCTTC.

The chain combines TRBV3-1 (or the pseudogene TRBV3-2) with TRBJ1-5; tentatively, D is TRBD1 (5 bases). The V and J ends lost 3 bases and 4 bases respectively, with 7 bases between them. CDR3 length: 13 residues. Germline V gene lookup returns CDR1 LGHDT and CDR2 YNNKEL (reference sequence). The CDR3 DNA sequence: TGTGCCAGCAGCCAGGGGGGTAATCAGCCCCAGCATTTT. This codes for CASSQGGNQPQHF.

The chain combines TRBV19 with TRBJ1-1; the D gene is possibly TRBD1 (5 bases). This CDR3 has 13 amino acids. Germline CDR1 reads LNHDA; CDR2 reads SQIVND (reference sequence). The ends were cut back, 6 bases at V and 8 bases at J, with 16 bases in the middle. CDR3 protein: CASSWAGKEEAFF. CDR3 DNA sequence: TGTGCCAGTAGCTGGGCAGGGAAGGAGGAAGCTTTCTTT.

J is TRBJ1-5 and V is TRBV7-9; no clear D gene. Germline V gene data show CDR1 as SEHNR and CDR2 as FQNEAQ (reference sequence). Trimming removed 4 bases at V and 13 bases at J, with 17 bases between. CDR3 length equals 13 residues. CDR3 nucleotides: TGTGCCAGCAGCTGGACTGCGGGAGATCTTCAGCATTTT. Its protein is CASSWTAGDLQHF.